The rows below give T cell receptor beta chains drawn from one sample of a study of T cell responses to AZD1222 COVID-19 vaccine. TCRdb's table, derived via immunoSEQ multiplex PCR, lists solely in-frame clones and lacks some. The profile shows about 100,000 clones, about 89% of them singletons. Here the sequenced sample was peripheral blood, taken on day 0 of MenACWY control vaccination. These receptors originate from an adult in good health. CDR3s include the opening cysteine and the closing phenylalanine or tryptophan. D genes are given only for firm matches. Some rows mark clone size as missing; the rest say once, few, many or name a class of expanded clone.

v_call,d_call,clone_size,j_call,cdr3_aa,cdr3_nt
TRBV3-1/TRBV3-2,NA,NA,TRBJ2-7,CASSSDPGAYEQYF,TGTGCCAGCAGTTCCGATCCCGGGGCCTACGAGCAGTACTTC
TRBV6-1,TRBD1,NA,TRBJ2-5,CASSEAGTGVETQYF,TGTGCCAGCAGTGAAGCCGGGACAGGGGTAGAGACCCAGTACTTC
TRBV19,TRBD1,once,TRBJ2-1,CASSQTGAHEQFF,TGTGCCAGTAGTCAAACAGGGGCACATGAGCAGTTCTTC
TRBV5-1,NA,once,TRBJ2-5,CASSLALGTAETQYF,TGCGCCAGCAGCTTGGCCCTGGGGACGGCGGAGACCCAGTACTTC
TRBV5-4,TRBD1,NA,TRBJ2-7,CASSFDRGSDEQYF,TGTGCCAGCAGCTTCGACAGGGGGTCAGACGAGCAGTACTTC
TRBV9,NA,NA,TRBJ1-3,CASSVVGTPSGNTIYF,TGTGCCAGCAGCGTAGTTGGGACACCCTCTGGAAACACCATATATTTT
TRBV4-2,TRBD1,once,TRBJ2-7,CASSPTRGQAYEQYF,TGTGCCAGCAGCCCTACAAGGGGGCAAGCCTACGAGCAGTACTTC
TRBV5-1,NA,NA,TRBJ2-5,CASSLTGLETQYF,TGCGCCAGCAGTTTGACGGGGTTAGAGACCCAGTACTTC
TRBV6-2/TRBV6-3,NA,NA,TRBJ2-1,CASSPSGTSYNEQFF,TGTGCCAGCAGTCCCTCGGGGACCTCCTACAATGAGCAGTTCTTC
TRBV3-1/TRBV3-2,NA,NA,TRBJ1-3,CASSQDLTPGNTIYF,TGTGCCAGCAGCCAAGATCTGACGCCTGGAAACACCATATATTTT
TRBV9,TRBD2,NA,TRBJ2-1,CASSVAAGIFGNEQFF,TGTGCCAGCAGCGTGGCAGCGGGGATCTTTGGCAATGAGCAGTTCTTC
TRBV6-2/TRBV6-3,NA,NA,TRBJ2-7,CASSPGTGYEQYF,TGTGCCAGCAGCCCAGGGACCGGCTACGAGCAGTACTTC
TRBV6-2/TRBV6-3,NA,once,TRBJ2-7,CASSDLRQVGRNYEQYF,TGTGCCAGCAGTGACCTCAGACAGGTGGGGCGAAACTACGAGCAGTACTTC
TRBV29-1,NA,NA,TRBJ1-4,CSASRYTNEKLFF,TGCAGCGCTAGCAGGTACACTAATGAAAAACTGTTTTTT
TRBV7-6,NA,NA,TRBJ2-2,CASSLFGLPPGGELFF,TGTGCCAGCAGCTTATTTGGTTTGCCACCCGGGGGGGAGCTGTTTTTT
TRBV7-9,NA,NA,TRBJ2-7,CASSLFYEQYF,TGTGCCAGCAGCCTTTTCTACGAGCAGTACTTC
TRBV5-5,TRBD2,NA,TRBJ2-2,CASSLGGLAEVTGELFF,TGTGCCAGCAGCTTGGGGGGACTAGCGGAGGTGACCGGGGAGCTGTTTTTT
TRBV15,NA,NA,TRBJ2-6,CATSGGKSGANVLTF,TGTGCCACCAGCGGTGGCAAATCTGGGGCCAACGTCCTGACTTTC
TRBV14,NA,once,TRBJ2-7,CASSQGQDYSYEQYF,TGTGCCAGCAGCCAAGGACAGGATTACTCCTACGAGCAGTACTTC
TRBV4-3,TRBD1,few,TRBJ1-1,CASSQQPEGTGRDEAFF,TGCGCCAGCAGCCAACAACCCGAAGGGACAGGGCGGGATGAAGCTTTCTTT
TRBV6-2/TRBV6-3,NA,NA,TRBJ2-7,CASSYLLYEQYF,TGTGCCAGCAGTTACTTACTCTACGAGCAGTACTTC
TRBV19,NA,few,TRBJ1-1,CASRQGTEAFF,TGTGCCAGTAGGCAGGGAACTGAAGCTTTCTTT
TRBV28,NA,NA,TRBJ1-2,CSSRQGRWDGYTF,TGTTCCTCTCGGCAGGGGAGGTGGGATGGCTACACCTTC
TRBV10-3,NA,once,TRBJ1-2,CAITESTRGYTF,TGTGCCATCACGGAGTCAACGAGGGGCTACACCTTC
TRBV5-1,TRBD2,NA,TRBJ2-1,CASSTGRGSGNEQFF,TGCGCCAGCAGCACGGGGCGGGGGAGCGGGAATGAGCAGTTCTTC
TRBV30,NA,NA,TRBJ1-5,CAWGIRGNQPQHF,TGTGCCTGGGGAATACGGGGCAATCAGCCCCAGCATTTT
TRBV28,NA,NA,TRBJ2-1,CASSLSRWRNEQFF,TGTGCCAGCAGTTTATCCAGGTGGCGGAATGAGCAGTTCTTC
TRBV18,NA,few,TRBJ1-2,CASSLLSGSSGYTF,TGTGCCAGCTCACTACTGTCGGGGTCTAGTGGCTACACCTTC
TRBV12-3/TRBV12-4,NA,NA,TRBJ2-2,CASSQKTGELFF,TGTGCCAGCAGTCAAAAAACCGGGGAGCTGTTTTTT
TRBV19,TRBD1,NA,TRBJ1-1,CASREGQGLSEAFF,TGTGCCAGTAGAGAGGGACAGGGCCTTAGCGAAGCTTTCTTT
TRBV6-5,TRBD2,NA,TRBJ2-3,CASSLLTSGDTQYF,TGTGCCAGCAGCCTCTTGACTAGCGGGGATACGCAGTATTTT
TRBV7-8,TRBD1,once,TRBJ2-1,CASSLEGQGPNEQFF,TGTGCCAGCAGCTTAGAGGGACAGGGCCCTAATGAGCAGTTCTTC